This paragraph covers one T cell receptor (beta chain) sequence. Its antigen is currently unknown. The junction departs from the called germline gene at one end, perhaps through a read error. The CDR3 contains 14 residues. Germline V lookup: CDR1 LGHNA, CDR2 YSLEER. This entry is derived from a study of blood T cells in healthy people across ages. Study summary: About one barcoded beta molecule per two T cells was captured by template switching. The study, taken as a whole, reports: Observed TCR beta diversity per million T cells went down as age went up. This fall followed a roughly linear course with age. Investigators viewed diversity estimates from one million T cells as underestimates, the study reported.

The study drew donors from healthy Caucasian individuals in Russia aged roughly 6 to 90. A second about 7 to 12 cycle PCR used barcoded and J-beta primers. TCRdb called the 5' RACE reads again in MiXCR, with one record for every CDR3 protein. The profile shows about 1.1 million distinct CDR3 sequences, more than 30% of them singletons. The clonotype originates from a young man in good health. The sample was blood. V usage is TRBV4-3 and J usage is TRBJ1-2; D ambiguous. CDR3 sequence (DNA): TGCGCCAGCAGCCAAGATGAGGAAGACTATGGTTACACCTTC. The encoded protein is CASSQDEEDYGYTF.